What follows are 5 T cell receptor beta chains derived from one specimen sequenced in a study of T cell responses to AZD1222 COVID-19 vaccine. The assay was immunoSEQ multiplex PCR, and TCRdb's table has in-frame clones only and misses some. In the table there are about 100,000 clones, approximately 92% of which are singletons. The material was peripheral blood, obtained 28 days after the second AZD1222 dose. The receptors stem from an adult who received the AZD1222 COVID-19 vaccine.

This clone was observed a handful of times. V usage is TRBV5-1 and J usage is TRBJ1-1; 11 nucleotides agree with TRBD1. The CDR3 loop spans 16 amino acids. Trimming cost V 2 bases and J 4 bases; bases outside gene matches: 7. The germline V gene has CDR1 SGHRS and CDR2 YFSETQ. CDR3 coding DNA: TGCGCCAGCAGCTTAACAATAGGACAGGGGGCCACTGAAGCTTTCTTT. This encodes CASSLTIGQGATEAFF.

This clone appeared once. This chain joins TRBV4-1 and TRBJ2-3; unclear D gene. V was trimmed by 3 bases and J by 0 bases, leaving 10 bases between them. Germline V gene sequence: CDR1 MGHRA, CDR2 YSYEKL. This CDR3 region has 15 residues. CDR3 sequence: CASSQRSSSTDTQYF. As DNA, the CDR3 is TGCGCCAGCAGCCAGCGATCCTCTAGCACAGATACGCAGTATTTT.

The chain carries TRBV18 and TRBJ1-6, with a tentative D call TRBD1 (6 bases). Trimming took off 8 bases at V and 0 bases at J, with 11 bases between the two ends. The germline CDR1 and CDR2 sequences are KGHSH and LQKENI. CDR3 length: 15 residues. CDR3 in amino acids: CASRGASSYNSPLHF. The DNA for the CDR3 is TGTGCCAGCCGGGGGGCTAGCTCCTATAATTCACCCCTCCACTTT.

The chain uses TRBV5-1 and TRBJ2-1; either TRBD1 or TRBD2 may supply D (5 bases each). Germline assignment: CDR1 SGHRS and CDR2 YFSETQ. Between the trimmed V and J ends, which lost 7 bases and 14 bases, there was a span of 22 bases. This CDR3 spans 13 amino acids. The CDR3 DNA reads TGCGCCAGCGATTTAAGGGACGGCCAACGGAAGTTCTTC. This sequence encodes CASDLRDGQRKFF.

This chain joins TRBV14 and TRBJ2-2; D is uncertain. Trimming removed 1 base at V and 3 bases at J, with 9 bases between. Germline V gene data show CDR1 as SGHDN and CDR2 as FVKESK. The CDR3 extends over 15 amino acids. The CDR3 DNA sequence: TGTGCCAGCAGCCAAGCAGACTCTCACACCGGGGAGCTGTTTTTT. Protein sequence: CASSQADSHTGELFF.